This TCR beta chain comes out of a study of blood T cell repertoires in COVID-19. Study in general: The origin of the acute and convalescent COVID-19 samples was the United States, Italy and Spain. T cells, B-cell-depleted T cells, or PBMCs supplied cDNA or gDNA.

CDR1 is SGDLS and CDR2 is YYNGEE in the germline V gene. This CDR3 has 12 amino acids. The V gene lost 0 bases and the J gene lost 8 bases, with 8 bases spanning the gap. In the authors' methods: Scientists estimated how many nucleated cells there were by amplifying reference gene primers. Libraries were prepared by immunoSEQ multiplex PCR; TCRdb keeps only in-frame clonotypes and omits some of them. D and trimming were read from the DNA, whereas the V and J calls and clone size are those reported in that table. The sample has under 200,000 clones, approximately 91% seen once. The chain employs TRBV9 and TRBJ1-2; D gene ambiguous. The TCR was taken from a man aged 18 to 30 with acute or convalescent COVID-19. The specimen was peripheral blood. CDR3 region: CASSVGQWGYTF. For the CDR3, the DNA is TGTGCCAGCAGCGTAGGCCAGTGGGGCTACACCTTC.